The rows below give T cell receptor beta chains drawn from one sample of a study of OX40 agonist ivuxolimab in advanced cancers. The table came from immunoSEQ multiplex PCR; TCRdb's copy has only in-frame clones and leaves some out. The repertoire holds about 92,000 clones, with roughly four fifths as singletons. The sequences come from CD4+ or CD8+ T cells sorted from blood, collected in a trial of the OX40 agonist ivuxolimab. All receptors derive from an adult with an advanced solid tumor such as melanoma, head and neck, liver or kidney cancer. CDR3s include the opening cysteine and the closing phenylalanine or tryptophan. D genes are given only for firm matches. Expanded clones get a size class; other rows say once, few or many, or leave the size out.

>TRBV18|-|TRBJ1-1|-
TGTGCCAGCTCAGACTACAGGTTGGGGCACAGGGATGAAGCTTTCTTT
CASSDYRLGHRDEAFF
>TRBV15|-|TRBJ1-5|once
TGTGCCACCAGCAGCCACAGGGCTAGCAATCAGCCCCAGCATTTT
CATSSHRASNQPQHF
>TRBV5-5|-|TRBJ1-2|-
TGTGCCAGCAGCTTGGACAGGGTTAACTATGGCTACACCTTC
CASSLDRVNYGYTF
>TRBV16|TRBD1|TRBJ2-1|-
TGTGCCAGCAGCAAAAGGACAGGGCTTTACAATGAGCAGTTCTTC
CASSKRTGLYNEQFF
>TRBV9|TRBD1|TRBJ1-4|-
TGTGCCAGCAGCGCGGGACAGGGGGCTTCAACTAATGAAAAACTGTTTTTT
CASSAGQGASTNEKLFF
>TRBV7-2|TRBD2|TRBJ2-4|-
TGTGCCAGCAGCCCCGCGGGGGGGAGAAACATTCAGTACTTC
CASSPAGGRNIQYF
>TRBV29-1|-|TRBJ2-3|-
TGCAGCGTTGCAAGGGGTCCAGATACGCAGTATTTT
CSVARGPDTQYF
>TRBV7-2|-|TRBJ2-3|once
TGTGCCAGCATCCTTGGGGCGGGGCGCACAGATACGCAGTATTTT
CASILGAGRTDTQYF
>TRBV18|-|TRBJ2-1|few
TGTGCCAGCTCACGAGGGGGTAGCTCCTACAATGAGCAGTTCTTC
CASSRGGSSYNEQFF
>TRBV18|-|TRBJ2-3|-
TGTGCCAGCTCACCAGCCGGTGAGGGAAACACGCAGTATTTT
CASSPAGEGNTQYF
>TRBV7-2|TRBD1|TRBJ1-3|-
TGTGCCAGCAGCTTTCGGGACAGGCCGCGGGGAAACACCATATATTTT
CASSFRDRPRGNTIYF
>TRBV7-3|-|TRBJ1-6|-
TGTGCCAGCAGCTTGGACGTTAATTCACCCCTCCACTTT
CASSLDVNSPLHF
>TRBV30|-|TRBJ1-2|-
TGTGCCTGGAGTGTACGGGGGACTAAAGCTGGCTACACCTTC
CAWSVRGTKAGYTF
>TRBV6-1|-|TRBJ1-2|once
TGTGCCAGCGCCAGGGAACCTAACTATGGCTACACCTTC
CASAREPNYGYTF
>TRBV5-6|TRBD1|TRBJ2-1|-
TGTGCCAGCAACCCGGACAGGGCTTACAATGAGCAGTTCTTC
CASNPDRAYNEQFF
>TRBV7-9|-|TRBJ1-2|once
TGTGCCAGCAGCTTAGTGGGGGATTTTGGCTACACCTTC
CASSLVGDFGYTF
>TRBV30|TRBD1|TRBJ2-7|-
TGTGCCTGGAGTACAGGGGCCTACGAGCAGTACTTC
CAWSTGAYEQYF